These 8 T cell receptor beta chains were sequenced from one sample in a study of blood T cell repertoires in COVID-19. The method was immunoSEQ multiplex PCR; TCRdb's version includes in-frame clones alone and lacks a portion of them. There are roughly 150,000 clones in the sample; around 82% occur only once, and approximately 10% lies in the top ten. Sequencing used peripheral blood. The receptors were sampled from a man between 65 and 80 years old with active or convalescent COVID-19.

This chain links TRBV29-1 with TRBJ1-3; weak D call: TRBD1 (6 bases). Deletions cut 7 bases from V and 1 base from J, with 11 bases between. The CDR3 totals 13 residues. Germline CDR1 is SQVTM and CDR2 is ANQGSEA. The CDR3, as DNA: TGCAGCGGCCGGCAGGGGTCTGGAAACACCATATATTTT. Its translation: CSGRQGSGNTIYF.

This chain joins TRBV7-2 and TRBJ2-2, with D unclear. Germline CDR1 SGHTA, CDR2 FQGNSA. CDR3 length: 15 amino acids. V shed 1 base and J shed 2 bases, with 8 bases lying between them. This CDR3 reads CASSLGHVNTGELFF. The CDR3 DNA sequence: TGTGCCAGCAGCTTAGGACATGTAAACACCGGGGAGCTGTTTTTT.

The chain has TRBV5-1 and TRBJ2-2; D perhaps matches TRBD1 (5 bases). The V gene lost 4 bases and the J gene lost 6 bases, with 22 bases spanning the gap. CDR1 is SGHRS and CDR2 is YFSETQ in the germline V gene. This CDR3 region has 17 residues. The CDR3 DNA reads as TGCGCCAGCAGCCTAACCCTAGGGGCCCAAAGGTCCGGGGAGCTGTTTTTT. The encoded protein is CASSLTLGAQRSGELFF. Combining the CDR3 with reference TRBV5-1 and TRBJ2-2 gives the whole variable domain KAGVTQTPRYLIKTRGQQVTLSCSPISGHRSVSWYQQTPGQGLQFLFEYFSETQRNKGNFPGRFSGRQFSNSRSEMNVSTLELGDSALYLCASSLTLGAQRSGELFFGEGSRLTVL.

The chain employs TRBV13 and TRBJ2-3; 10 bases are shared with TRBD2. V dropped 2 bases and J dropped 9; count of bases not matched to a gene: 5. CDR1 is PRHDT, CDR2 FYEKMQ, per germline (reference sequence). The CDR3 is 14 amino acids. Written as DNA, the CDR3 is TGTGCCAGCAGCTTAACCCTAGCGGGAGCGACGCAGTATTTT. It yields the protein CASSLTLAGATQYF.

This chain connects TRBV9 to TRBJ2-7; 8 nucleotides agree with TRBD2. The germline V gene has CDR1 SGDLS and CDR2 YYNGEE. This CDR3 spans 17 amino acids. Germline trimming cut 3 bases from V and 6 bases from J; bases unmatched to any gene: 17. The CDR3 loop is CASSATGTRGLKGEQYF. The CDR3 DNA reads as TGTGCCAGCAGCGCGACCGGGACTAGGGGTTTGAAGGGCGAGCAGTACTTC.

The chain is built from TRBV28 and TRBJ2-2, with 11 bases matching TRBD2. The germline CDR1 and CDR2 sequences are MDHEN and SYDVKM. V lost 4 bases and J lost 7; bases outside the gene matches: 8. The CDR3 has 16 amino acids. The CDR3: CASSSPGTSGLGELFF. The CDR3 nucleotides are TGTGCCAGCAGTTCGCCCGGGACTAGCGGACTCGGGGAGCTGTTTTTT. The entire variable domain, with the rest obtained from reference TRBV28 and TRBJ2-2, is as follows: DVKVTQSSRYLVKRTGEKVFLECVQDMDHENMFWYRQDPGLGLRLIYFSYDVKMKEKGDIPEGYSVSREKKERFSLILESASTNQTSMYLCASSSPGTSGLGELFFGEGSRLTVL.

Written as DNA, the CDR3 is TGTGCCAGCTTAGGAGGGGTTACTGAAGCTTTCTTT. Its translation is CASLGGVTEAFF. The J gene is TRBJ1-1, the V gene TRBV28; weak D call: TRBD1 (5 bases). From germline, CDR1 is MDHEN and CDR2 SYDVKM. V dropped 8 bases and J dropped 5 bases, with 12 bases sitting between them. The CDR3 is 12 amino acids.

This chain connects TRBV28 to TRBJ1-5, with TRBD1 identical over 11 bases. Unmatched junction bases numbered 8, after V lost 1 base and J lost 9 bases. Germline-derived CDR1 and CDR2 are MDHEN and SYDVKM. The CDR3 loop spans 16 amino acids. The CDR3 is CASSLLAGTGGSPQHF. In DNA form, the CDR3 reads TGTGCCAGCAGTTTATTGGCCGGGACAGGGGGGTCGCCCCAGCATTTT.